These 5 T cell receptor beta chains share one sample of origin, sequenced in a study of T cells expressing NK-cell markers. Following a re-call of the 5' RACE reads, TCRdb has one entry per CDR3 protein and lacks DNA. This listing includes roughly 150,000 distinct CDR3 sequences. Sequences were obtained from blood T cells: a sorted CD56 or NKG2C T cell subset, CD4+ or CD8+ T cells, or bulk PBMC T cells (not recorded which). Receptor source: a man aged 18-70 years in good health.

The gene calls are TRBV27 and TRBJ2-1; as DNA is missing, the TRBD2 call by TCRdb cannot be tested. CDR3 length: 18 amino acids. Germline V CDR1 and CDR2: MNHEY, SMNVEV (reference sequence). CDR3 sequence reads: CASSLSASGGVLFGEQFF.

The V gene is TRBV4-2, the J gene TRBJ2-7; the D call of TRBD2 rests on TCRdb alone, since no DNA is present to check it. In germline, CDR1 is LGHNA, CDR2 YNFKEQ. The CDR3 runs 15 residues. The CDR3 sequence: CASSQGLSGAYEQYF.

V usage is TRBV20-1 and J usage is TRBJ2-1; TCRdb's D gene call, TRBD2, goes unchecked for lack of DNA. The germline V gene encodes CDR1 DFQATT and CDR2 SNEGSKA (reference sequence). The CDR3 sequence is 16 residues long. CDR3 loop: CSVRGLAGITYNEQFF.

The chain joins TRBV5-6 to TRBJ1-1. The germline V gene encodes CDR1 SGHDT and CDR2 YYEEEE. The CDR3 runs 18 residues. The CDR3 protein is CASSLEESVGGLNTEAFF. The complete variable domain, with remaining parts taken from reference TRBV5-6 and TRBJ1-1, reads DAGVTQSPTHLIKTRGQQVTLRCSPKSGHDTVSWYQQALGQGPQFIFQYYEEEERQRGNFPDRFSGHQFPNYSSELNVNALLLGDSALYLCASSLEESVGGLNTEAFFGQGTRLTVV.

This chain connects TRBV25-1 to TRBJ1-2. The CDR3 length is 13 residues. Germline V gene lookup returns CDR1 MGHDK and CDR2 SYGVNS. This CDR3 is CASSEETGSGYTF.